Listed here are 5 T cell receptor beta chains from one sample, sequenced in a study of monozygotic twins with inflammatory bowel disease. TCRdb re-called the 5' RACE reads, yielding one record per CDR3 amino acid sequence without DNA. The table for this sample gives around 97,000 distinct CDR3 sequences. Sequenced material: blood. The receptors were sampled from a human donor with ulcerative colitis or Crohn's disease, or a healthy co-twin of an affected twin (not recorded which).

The chain links TRBV27 to TRBJ2-3; TCRdb's D gene call, TRBD1, goes unchecked for lack of DNA. The CDR3 is 16 amino acids. Germline V gene lookup returns CDR1 MNHEY and CDR2 SMNVEV (reference sequence). The CDR3 spells CASSSSRDRPTDTQYF.

The chain is built from TRBV5-1 and TRBJ1-2; there is no DNA to check the TCRdb D call of TRBD1. CDR1 is SGHRS, CDR2 YFSETQ, per germline. The CDR3 runs to 17 residues. The CDR3 protein is CASSLGTGDYLSYGYTF.

The rearrangement links TRBV5-6 to TRBJ1-4; TCRdb picks TRBD1, but there is no DNA to check that call. CDR1 is SGHDT and CDR2 is YYEEEE in the germline V gene. CDR3 length: 14 residues. The CDR3 is CASSLQGGEEKLFF.

The V call is TRBV6-4, the J call TRBJ1-2; the TCRdb D gene call, TRBD1, has no DNA to confirm it. The length of the CDR3 is 17 residues. The germline gives CDR1 MRHNA, CDR2 SNTAGT. The CDR3 is CASSARAGVGRSYGYTF.

The chain is built from TRBV20-1 and TRBJ1-1; checking the TCRdb D call of TRBD1 is not possible without DNA. The CDR3 sequence is 11 residues long. The germline gives CDR1 DFQATT, CDR2 SNEGSKA (reference sequence). CDR3 protein: CSAGPGSYTFF.